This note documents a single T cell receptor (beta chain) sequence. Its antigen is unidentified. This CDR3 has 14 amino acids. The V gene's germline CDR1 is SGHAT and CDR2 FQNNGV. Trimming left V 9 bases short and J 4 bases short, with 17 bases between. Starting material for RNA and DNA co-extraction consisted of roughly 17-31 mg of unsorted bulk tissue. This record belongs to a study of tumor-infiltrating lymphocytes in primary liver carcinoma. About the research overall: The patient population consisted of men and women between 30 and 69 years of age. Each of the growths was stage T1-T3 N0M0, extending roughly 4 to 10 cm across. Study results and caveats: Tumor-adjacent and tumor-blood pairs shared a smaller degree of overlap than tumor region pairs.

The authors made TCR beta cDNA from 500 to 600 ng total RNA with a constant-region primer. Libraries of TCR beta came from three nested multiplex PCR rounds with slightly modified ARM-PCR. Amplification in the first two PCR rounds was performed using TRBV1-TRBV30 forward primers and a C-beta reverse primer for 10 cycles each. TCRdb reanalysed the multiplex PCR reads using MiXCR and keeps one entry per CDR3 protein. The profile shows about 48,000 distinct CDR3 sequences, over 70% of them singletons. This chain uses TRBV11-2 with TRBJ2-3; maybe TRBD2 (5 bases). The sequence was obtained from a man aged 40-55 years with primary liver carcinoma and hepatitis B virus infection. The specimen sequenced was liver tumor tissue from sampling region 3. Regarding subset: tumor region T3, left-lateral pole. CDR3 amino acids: CASSLDSPSDTQYF. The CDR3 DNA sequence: TGTGCCAGTAGCCTGGACTCCCCGTCAGATACGCAGTATTTT.